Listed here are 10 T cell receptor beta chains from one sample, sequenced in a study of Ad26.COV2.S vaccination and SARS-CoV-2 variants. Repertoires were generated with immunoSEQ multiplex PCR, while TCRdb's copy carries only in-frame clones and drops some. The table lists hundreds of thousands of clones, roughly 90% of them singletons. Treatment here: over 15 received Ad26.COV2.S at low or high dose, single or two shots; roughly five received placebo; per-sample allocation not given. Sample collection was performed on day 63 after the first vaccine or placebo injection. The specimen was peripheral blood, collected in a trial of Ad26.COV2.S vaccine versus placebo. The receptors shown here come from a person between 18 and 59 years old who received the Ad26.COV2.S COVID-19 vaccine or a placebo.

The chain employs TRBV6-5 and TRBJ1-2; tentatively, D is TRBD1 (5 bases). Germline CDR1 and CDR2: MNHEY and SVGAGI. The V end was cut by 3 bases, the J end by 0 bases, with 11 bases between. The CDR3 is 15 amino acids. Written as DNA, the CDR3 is TGTGCCAGCAGTTATGGGGGACTAGCTAACTATGGCTACACCTTC. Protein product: CASSYGGLANYGYTF.

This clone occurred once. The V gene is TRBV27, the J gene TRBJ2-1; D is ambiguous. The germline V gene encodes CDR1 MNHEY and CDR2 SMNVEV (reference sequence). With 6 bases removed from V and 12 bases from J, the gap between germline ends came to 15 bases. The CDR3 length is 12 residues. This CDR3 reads CASSENLVGQFF. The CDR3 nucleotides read TGTGCCAGCAGCGAGAATTTGGTAGGGCAGTTCTTC.

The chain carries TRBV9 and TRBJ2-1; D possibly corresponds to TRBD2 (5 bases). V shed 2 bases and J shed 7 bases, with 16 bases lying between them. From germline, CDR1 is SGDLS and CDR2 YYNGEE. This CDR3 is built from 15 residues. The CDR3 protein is CASSVAGGPLNEQFF. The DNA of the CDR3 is TGTGCCAGCAGCGTGGCAGGAGGACCCCTTAATGAGCAGTTCTTC.

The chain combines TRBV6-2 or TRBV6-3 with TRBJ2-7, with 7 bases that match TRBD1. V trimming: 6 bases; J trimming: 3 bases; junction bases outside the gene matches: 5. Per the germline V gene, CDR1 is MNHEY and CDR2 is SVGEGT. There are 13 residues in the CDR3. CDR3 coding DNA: TGTGCCAGCAGCCTCTCAGGGGGCTACGAGCAGTACTTC. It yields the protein CASSLSGGYEQYF.

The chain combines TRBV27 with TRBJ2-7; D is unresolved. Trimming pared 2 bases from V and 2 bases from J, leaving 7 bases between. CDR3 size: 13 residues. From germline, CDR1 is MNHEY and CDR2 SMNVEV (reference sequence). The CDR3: CASSLTAPYEQYF. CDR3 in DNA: TGTGCCAGCAGTTTAACAGCCCCCTACGAGCAGTACTTC.

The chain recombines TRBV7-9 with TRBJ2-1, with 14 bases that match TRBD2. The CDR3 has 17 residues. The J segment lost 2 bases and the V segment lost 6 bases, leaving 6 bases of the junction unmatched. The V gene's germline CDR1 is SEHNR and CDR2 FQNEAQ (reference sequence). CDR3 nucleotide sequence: TGTGCCAGCAGGGGGACTAGCGGGAGTAGGGCCTACAATGAGCAGTTCTTC. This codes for CASRGTSGSRAYNEQFF. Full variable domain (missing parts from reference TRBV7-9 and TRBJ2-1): DTGVSQNPRHKITKRGQNVTFRCDPISEHNRLYWYRQTLGQGPEFLTYFQNEAQLEKSRLLSDRFSAERPKGSFSTLEIQRTEQGDSAMYLCASRGTSGSRAYNEQFFGPGTRLTVL.

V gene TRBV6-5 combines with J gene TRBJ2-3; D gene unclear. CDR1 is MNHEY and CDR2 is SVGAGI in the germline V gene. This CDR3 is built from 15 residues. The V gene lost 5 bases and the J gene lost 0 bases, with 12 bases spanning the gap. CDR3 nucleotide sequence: TGTGCCAGCAGTAACCAGCCGGTCAGCACAGATACGCAGTATTTT. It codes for CASSNQPVSTDTQYF.

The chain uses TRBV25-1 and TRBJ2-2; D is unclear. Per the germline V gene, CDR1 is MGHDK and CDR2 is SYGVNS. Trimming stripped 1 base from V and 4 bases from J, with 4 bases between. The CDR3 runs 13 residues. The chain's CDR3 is CASSEWVTGELFF. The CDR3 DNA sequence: TGTGCCAGCAGTGAATGGGTCACCGGGGAGCTGTTTTTT.

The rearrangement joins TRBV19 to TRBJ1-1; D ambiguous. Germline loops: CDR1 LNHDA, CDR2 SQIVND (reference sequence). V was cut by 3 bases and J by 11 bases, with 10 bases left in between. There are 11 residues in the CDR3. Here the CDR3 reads CASSINAEAFF. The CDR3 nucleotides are TGTGCCAGTAGTATTAACGCCGAGGCTTTCTTT.

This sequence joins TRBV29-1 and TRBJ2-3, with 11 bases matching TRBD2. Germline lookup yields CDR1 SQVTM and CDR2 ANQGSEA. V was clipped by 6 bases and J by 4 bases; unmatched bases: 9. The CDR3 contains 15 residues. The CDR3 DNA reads TGCAGCGTACTAACTAGCGGGAGTAGGGCAGATACGCAGTATTTT. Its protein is CSVLTSGSRADTQYF.